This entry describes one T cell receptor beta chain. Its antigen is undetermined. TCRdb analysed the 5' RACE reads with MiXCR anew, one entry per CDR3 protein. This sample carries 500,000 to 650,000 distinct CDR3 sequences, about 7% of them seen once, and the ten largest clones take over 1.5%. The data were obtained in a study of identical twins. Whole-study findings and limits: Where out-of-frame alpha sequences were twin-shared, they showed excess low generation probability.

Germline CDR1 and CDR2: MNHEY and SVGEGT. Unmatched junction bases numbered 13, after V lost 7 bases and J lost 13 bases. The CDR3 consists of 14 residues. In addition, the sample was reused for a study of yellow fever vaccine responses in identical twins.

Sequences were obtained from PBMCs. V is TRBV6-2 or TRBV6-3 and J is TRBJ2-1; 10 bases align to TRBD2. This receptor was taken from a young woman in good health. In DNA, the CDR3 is TGTGCCAGCACTAATAGCGGGAGGCCACCGGGACAGTTCTTC. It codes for CASTNSGRPPGQFF.